The clone carrying this TCR beta chain was counted a single time. Per the germline V gene, CDR1 is SGHVS and CDR2 is FQNEAQ. The V gene end was trimmed by 1 base and the J gene end by 2 bases; junction bases not matched to a gene: 14. This CDR3 is built from 19 residues. The source of the sample is a study of PD-L1 blockade in urothelial cancer. The method was immunoSEQ multiplex PCR; TCRdb's version includes in-frame clones alone and lacks a portion of them. The sample has more than 90,000 clones; roughly 90% are singletons. Described time point: peripheral blood 6 weeks after treatment start. The sequence came from a man aged 55 to 70 with urothelial cancer. The V and J genes are TRBV7-8 and TRBJ2-7; 10 bases match TRBD2. The sequences come from PBMCs, collected around atezolizumab (anti-PD-L1) treatment. The DNA for the CDR3 is TGTGCCAGCAGCTTAGTTGGGGGGCAGGGACTAGCGTTTACCTACGAGCAGTACTTC. The encoded protein is CASSLVGGQGLAFTYEQYF.